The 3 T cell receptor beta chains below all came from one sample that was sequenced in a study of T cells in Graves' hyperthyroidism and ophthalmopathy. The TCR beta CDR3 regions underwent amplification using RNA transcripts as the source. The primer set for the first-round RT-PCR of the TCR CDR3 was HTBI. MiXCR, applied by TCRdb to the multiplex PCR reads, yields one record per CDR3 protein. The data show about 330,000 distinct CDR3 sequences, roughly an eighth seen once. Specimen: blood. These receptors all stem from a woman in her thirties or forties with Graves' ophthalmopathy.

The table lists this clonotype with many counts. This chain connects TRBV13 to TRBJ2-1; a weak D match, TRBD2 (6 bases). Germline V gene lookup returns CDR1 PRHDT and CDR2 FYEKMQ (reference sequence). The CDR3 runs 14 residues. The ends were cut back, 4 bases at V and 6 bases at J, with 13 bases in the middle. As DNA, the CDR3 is TGTGCCAGCAGCTCCCTAGCGAGGAGCAATGAGCAGTTCTTC. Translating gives CASSSLARSNEQFF.

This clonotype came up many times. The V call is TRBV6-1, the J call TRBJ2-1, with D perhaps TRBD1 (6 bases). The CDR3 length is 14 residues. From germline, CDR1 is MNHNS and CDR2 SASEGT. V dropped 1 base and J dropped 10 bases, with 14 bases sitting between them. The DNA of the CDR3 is TGTGCCAGCAGTGAAGGGATACAGGGAAGGGAGCAGTTCTTC. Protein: CASSEGIQGREQFF.

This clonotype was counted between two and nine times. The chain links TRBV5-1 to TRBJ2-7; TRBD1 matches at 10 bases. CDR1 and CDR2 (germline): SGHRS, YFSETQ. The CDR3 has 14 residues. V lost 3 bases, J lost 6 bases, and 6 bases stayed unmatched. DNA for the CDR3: TGCGCCAGCAGCTACCGACAGGGGGCGATCGAGCAGTACTTC. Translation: CASSYRQGAIEQYF.